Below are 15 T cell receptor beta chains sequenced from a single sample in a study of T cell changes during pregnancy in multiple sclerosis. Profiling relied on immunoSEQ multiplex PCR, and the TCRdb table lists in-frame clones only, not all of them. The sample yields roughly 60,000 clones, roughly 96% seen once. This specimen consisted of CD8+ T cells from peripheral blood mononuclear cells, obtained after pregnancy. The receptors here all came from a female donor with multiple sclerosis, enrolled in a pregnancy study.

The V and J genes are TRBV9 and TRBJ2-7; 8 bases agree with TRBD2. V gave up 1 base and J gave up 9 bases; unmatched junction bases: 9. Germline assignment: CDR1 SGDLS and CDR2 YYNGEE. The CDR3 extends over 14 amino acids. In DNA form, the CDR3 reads TGTGCCAGCAGCGTATCCAGCGGGAGAGGGGGGCAGTACTTC. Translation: CASSVSSGRGGQYF. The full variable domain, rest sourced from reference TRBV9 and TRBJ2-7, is DSGVTQTPKHLITATGQRVTLRCSPRSGDLSVYWYQQSLDQGLQFLIQYYNGEERAKGNILERFSAQQFPDLHSELNLSSLELGDSALYFCASSVSSGRGGQYFGPGTRLTVT.

This CDR3 is CASSHRDRDYEQYF. In nucleotides, the CDR3 is TGTGCCAGCAGCCACCGGGACAGAGACTACGAGCAGTACTTC. This sequence joins TRBV7-9 and TRBJ2-7; 7 bases line up with TRBD1. Germline CDR1 SEHNR, CDR2 FQNEAQ (reference sequence). The CDR3 covers 14 residues. The V and J ends lost 5 bases and 3 bases, in that order; junction bases with no gene match: 7.

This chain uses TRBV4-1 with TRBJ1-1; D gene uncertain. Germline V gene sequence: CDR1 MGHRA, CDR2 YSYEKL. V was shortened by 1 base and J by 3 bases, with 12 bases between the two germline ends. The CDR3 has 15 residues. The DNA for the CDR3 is TGCGCCAGCAGCCAAGCCCTAACAGCCTACACTGAAGCTTTCTTT. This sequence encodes CASSQALTAYTEAFF.

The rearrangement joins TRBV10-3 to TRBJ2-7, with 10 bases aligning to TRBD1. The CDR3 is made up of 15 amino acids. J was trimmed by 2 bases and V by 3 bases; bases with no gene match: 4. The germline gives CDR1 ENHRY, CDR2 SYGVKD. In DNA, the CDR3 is TGTGCCATCAGTGACCCCGGGACAGGGGCCTACGAGCAGTACTTC. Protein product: CAISDPGTGAYEQYF.

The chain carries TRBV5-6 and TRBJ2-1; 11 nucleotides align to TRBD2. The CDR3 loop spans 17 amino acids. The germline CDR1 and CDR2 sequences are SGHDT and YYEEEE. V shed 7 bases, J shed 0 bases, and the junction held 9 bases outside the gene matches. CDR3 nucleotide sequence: TGTGCCAGCCAAGCTAGCGGGAGGCGTAGCTCCTACAATGAGCAGTTCTTC. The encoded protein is CASQASGRRSSYNEQFF.

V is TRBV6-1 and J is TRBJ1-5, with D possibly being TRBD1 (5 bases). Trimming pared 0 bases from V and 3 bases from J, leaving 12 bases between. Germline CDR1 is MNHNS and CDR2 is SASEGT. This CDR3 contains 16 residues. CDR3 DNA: TGTGCCAGCAGTGAAGCTGAGGACGGACACAATCAGCCCCAGCATTTT. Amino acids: CASSEAEDGHNQPQHF.

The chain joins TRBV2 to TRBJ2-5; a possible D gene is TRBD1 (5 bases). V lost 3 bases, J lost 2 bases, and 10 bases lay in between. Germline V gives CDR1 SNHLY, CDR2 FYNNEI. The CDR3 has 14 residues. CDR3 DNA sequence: TGTGCCAGCAGTGAGACAGTGGGACAAGAGACCCAGTACTTC. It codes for CASSETVGQETQYF.

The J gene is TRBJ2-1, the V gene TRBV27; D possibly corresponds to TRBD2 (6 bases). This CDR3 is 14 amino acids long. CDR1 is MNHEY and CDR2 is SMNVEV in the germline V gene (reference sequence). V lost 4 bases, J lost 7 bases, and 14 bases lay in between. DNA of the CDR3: TGTGCCAGCAGTTCTGGAGGAGGGCTTAATGAGCAGTTCTTC. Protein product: CASSSGGGLNEQFF.

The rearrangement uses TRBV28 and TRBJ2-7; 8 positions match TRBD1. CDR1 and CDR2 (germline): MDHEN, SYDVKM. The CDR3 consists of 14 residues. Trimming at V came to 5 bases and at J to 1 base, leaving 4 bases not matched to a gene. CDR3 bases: TGTGCCAGCAGTACGGGACAGGTATCCTACGAGCAGTACTTC. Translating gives CASSTGQVSYEQYF.

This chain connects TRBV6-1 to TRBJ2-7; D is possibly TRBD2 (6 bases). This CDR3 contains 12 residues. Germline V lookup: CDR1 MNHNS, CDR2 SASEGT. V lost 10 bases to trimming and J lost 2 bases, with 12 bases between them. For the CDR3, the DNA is TGTGCCACCGTGGGGAGGACCTACGAGCAGTACTTC. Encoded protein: CATVGRTYEQYF.

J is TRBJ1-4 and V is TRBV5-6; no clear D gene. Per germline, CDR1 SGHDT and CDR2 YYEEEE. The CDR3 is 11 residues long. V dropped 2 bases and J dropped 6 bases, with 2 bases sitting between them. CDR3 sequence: CASSFDEKLFF. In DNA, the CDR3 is TGTGCCAGCAGCTTCGATGAAAAACTGTTTTTT. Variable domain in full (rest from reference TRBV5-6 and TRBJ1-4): DAGVTQSPTHLIKTRGQQVTLRCSPKSGHDTVSWYQQALGQGPQFIFQYYEEEERQRGNFPDRFSGHQFPNYSSELNVNALLLGDSALYLCASSFDEKLFFGSGTQLSVL.

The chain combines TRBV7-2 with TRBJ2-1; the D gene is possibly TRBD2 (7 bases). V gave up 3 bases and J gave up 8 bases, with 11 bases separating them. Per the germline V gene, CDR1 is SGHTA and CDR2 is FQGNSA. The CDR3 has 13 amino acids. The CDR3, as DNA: TGTGCCAGCAGCTTCGGGGGGCTGGATGAGCAGTTCTTC. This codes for CASSFGGLDEQFF. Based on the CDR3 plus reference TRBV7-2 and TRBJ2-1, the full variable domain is GAGVSQSPSNKVTEKGKDVELRCDPISGHTALYWYRQSLGQGLEFLIYFQGNSAPDKSGLPSDRFSAERTGGSVSTLTIQRTQQEDSAVYLCASSFGGLDEQFFGPGTRLTVL.

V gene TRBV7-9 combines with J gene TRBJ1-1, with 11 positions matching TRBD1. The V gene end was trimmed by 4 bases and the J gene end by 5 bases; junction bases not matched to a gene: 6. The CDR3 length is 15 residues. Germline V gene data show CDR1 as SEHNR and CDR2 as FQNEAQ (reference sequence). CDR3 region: CASSSGQGARTEAFF. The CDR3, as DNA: TGTGCCAGCAGCTCCGGACAGGGGGCAAGGACTGAAGCTTTCTTT. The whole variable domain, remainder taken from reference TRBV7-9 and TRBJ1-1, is DTGVSQNPRHKITKRGQNVTFRCDPISEHNRLYWYRQTLGQGPEFLTYFQNEAQLEKSRLLSDRFSAERPKGSFSTLEIQRTEQGDSAMYLCASSSGQGARTEAFFGQGTRLTVV.

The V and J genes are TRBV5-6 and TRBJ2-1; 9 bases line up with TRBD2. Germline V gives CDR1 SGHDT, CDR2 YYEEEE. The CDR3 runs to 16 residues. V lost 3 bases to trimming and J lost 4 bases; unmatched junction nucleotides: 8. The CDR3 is CASSYGASGMYNEQFF. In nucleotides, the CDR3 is TGTGCCAGCAGCTATGGGGCTAGCGGGATGTACAATGAGCAGTTCTTC.

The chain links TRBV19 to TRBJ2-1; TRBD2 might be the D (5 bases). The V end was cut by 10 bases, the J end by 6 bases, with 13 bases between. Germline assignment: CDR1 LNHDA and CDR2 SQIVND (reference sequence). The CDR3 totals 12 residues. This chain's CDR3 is CATGELVNEQFF. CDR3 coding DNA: TGTGCCACTGGGGAACTAGTCAATGAGCAGTTCTTC.